Shown below are 25 T cell receptor beta chains from a single sample sequenced in a study of shared clonotypes between healthy human individuals. Using immunoSEQ multiplex PCR, the repertoire was profiled, and TCRdb retains in-frame clones only, with some absent. Among more than 2 million clones listed, around 95% were seen once. Input material: naive CD4+ T cells sorted from blood. Subset described: CD45RA+ positively selected. The receptors stem from a man between 18 and 29 years old in good health.

The chain combines TRBV6-1 with TRBJ2-7; D tentatively fits TRBD1 or TRBD2 (5 bases each). Trimming took 4 bases from V and 7 from J, leaving 14 bases between them. Germline lookup yields CDR1 MNHNS and CDR2 SASEGT. This CDR3 comprises 13 residues. The CDR3 DNA reads as TGTGCCAGCAGTGGACAGCGGTCCACGGAGCAGTACTTC. This sequence encodes CASSGQRSTEQYF.

A word on this clone: A much larger clone lies a single base off, so this may be a read error. The chain is built from TRBV4-1 and TRBJ1-3; no reliable D call. This CDR3 contains 16 residues. V lost 2 bases to trimming and J lost 4 bases, with 15 bases between them. The germline CDR1 and CDR2 sequences are MGHRA and YSYEKL. This CDR3 is CASSQTGRSKGNTIYF. For the CDR3, the DNA is TGCGCCAGCAGCCAAACGGGTCGGAGTAAGGGAAACACCATATATTTT.

The genes are TRBV4-3 and TRBJ1-3, with D tentatively TRBD1 (6 bases). Germline assignment: CDR1 LGHNA and CDR2 YSLEER. This CDR3 comprises 16 residues. Trimming took off 3 bases at V and 0 bases at J, with 12 bases between the two ends. The CDR3 nucleotides read TGCGCCAGCAGCCACTTCGGACAGTCCTCTGGAAACACCATATATTTT. As protein: CASSHFGQSSGNTIYF.

V gene TRBV6-5 combines with J gene TRBJ1-3; D not certain. The CDR3 is 14 amino acids. From germline, CDR1 is MNHEY and CDR2 SVGAGI. V was clipped by 5 bases and J by 0 bases, with 8 bases between them. The CDR3 protein is CASSTTSSGNTIYF. In nucleotides, the CDR3 is TGTGCCAGCAGTACAACGAGCTCTGGAAACACCATATATTTT.

In its sample, this clone was seen once. The rearrangement uses TRBV5-8 and TRBJ2-2; D is possibly TRBD2 (7 bases). This CDR3 is 15 amino acids long. Trimming took off 3 bases at V and 4 bases at J, with 13 bases between the two ends. Germline V gives CDR1 SGHTS, CDR2 YDEGEE. The CDR3 DNA reads TGTGCCAGCAGCTCAGGACAGCGGGGCACCGGGGAGCTGTTTTTT. Translating it yields CASSSGQRGTGELFF.

Comment on this clone: The sample has other DNA sequences that encode this CDR3 too. The J gene is TRBJ2-5, the V gene TRBV7-2; 10 bases are shared with TRBD2. V was clipped by 1 base and J by 2 bases; unmatched bases: 1. This CDR3 region has 15 residues. Germline assignment: CDR1 SGHTA and CDR2 FQGNSA. The CDR3 DNA reads as TGTGCCAGCAGCTTAGGAGCGGGAGGGCAAGAGACCCAGTACTTC. The encoded protein is CASSLGAGGQETQYF.

The chain recombines TRBV29-1 with TRBJ1-4, with D hard to call. V shed 4 bases and J shed 5 bases, with 8 bases lying between them. CDR3 size: 12 residues. Germline CDR1 SQVTM, CDR2 ANQGSEA. The CDR3 DNA follows: TGCAGCGTTGCGTGGCAGAATGAAAAACTGTTTTTT. Protein sequence: CSVAWQNEKLFF.

The chain combines TRBV5-6 with TRBJ1-5; TRBD1 might be the D (6 bases). Germline CDR1 SGHDT, CDR2 YYEEEE. The CDR3 spans 14 residues. The germline V and J ends were trimmed by 4 bases and 5 bases, with 13 bases remaining between them. CDR3 bases: TGTGCCAGCAGCCGCGGACAGAACTATCAGCCCCAGCATTTT. Its translation is CASSRGQNYQPQHF.

The rearrangement joins TRBV6-5 to TRBJ1-5; a possible D gene is TRBD1 (6 bases). The V and J ends lost 3 bases and 5 bases respectively, with 17 bases between them. The V gene's germline CDR1 is MNHEY and CDR2 SVGAGI. This CDR3 region has 16 residues. The CDR3 loop is CASSYTGTNLDQPQHF. CDR3 nucleotide sequence: TGTGCCAGCAGTTATACAGGGACGAACCTAGATCAGCCCCAGCATTTT.

This chain joins TRBV5-1 and TRBJ2-3; D is unresolved. CDR1 is SGHRS, CDR2 YFSETQ, per germline. The CDR3 has 14 amino acids. Trimming shortened V by 0 bases and J by 6 bases, and 11 bases separated the two germline ends. CDR3 in amino acids: CASSLGHLGDTQYF. CDR3 nucleotides: TGCGCCAGCAGCTTGGGCCATTTAGGGGATACGCAGTATTTT.

The chain uses TRBV5-1 and TRBJ2-7; 7 bases line up with TRBD1. Per the germline V gene, CDR1 is SGHRS and CDR2 is YFSETQ. There are 14 residues in the CDR3. V was clipped by 4 bases and J by 6 bases; unmatched bases: 10. CDR3: CASSVGTDTFEQYF. In nucleotides, the CDR3 is TGCGCCAGCAGCGTCGGGACAGATACCTTCGAGCAGTACTTC. Full variable domain (outside the CDR3, taken from reference TRBV5-1 and TRBJ2-7): KAGVTQTPRYLIKTRGQQVTLSCSPISGHRSVSWYQQTPGQGLQFLFEYFSETQRNKGNFPGRFSGRQFSNSRSEMNVSTLELGDSALYLCASSVGTDTFEQYFGPGTRLTVT.

J is TRBJ2-1 and V is TRBV30; no clear D. CDR1 and CDR2 from the germline V gene are GTSNPN and SVGIG (reference sequence). The V end lost 0 bases, the J end lost 8 bases, and 11 bases lay between the germline ends. This CDR3 spans 13 amino acids. The CDR3 DNA follows: TGTGCCTGGAGTGTATCTCCTCGATATGAGCAGTTCTTC. Its translation: CAWSVSPRYEQFF.

In this sample, this clone turned up once. Other DNA sequences of this sample code for an identical CDR3. This chain joins TRBV5-1 and TRBJ1-1; possibly TRBD1 for D (6 bases). Trimming left V 3 bases short and J 0 bases short, with 9 bases between. There are 14 residues in the CDR3. The germline V gene encodes CDR1 SGHRS and CDR2 YFSETQ. DNA of the CDR3: TGCGCCAGCAGCTCGGACAGCATGAACACTGAAGCTTTCTTT. This gives the protein CASSSDSMNTEAFF.

The chain recombines TRBV6-1 with TRBJ2-2, with TRBD1 as a possible D gene (6 bases). Trimming cost V 2 bases and J 7 bases, with 14 bases left between them. The length of the CDR3 is 15 residues. Germline lookup yields CDR1 MNHNS and CDR2 SASEGT. CDR3: CASSERQGPGGELFF. CDR3 bases: TGTGCCAGCAGTGAAAGGCAGGGGCCCGGCGGGGAGCTGTTTTTT.

A remark on this clone: This sample also contains other DNA sequences that code for the same CDR3. The V call is TRBV6-5, the J call TRBJ2-1; no clear D gene. Germline lookup yields CDR1 MNHEY and CDR2 SVGAGI. This CDR3 spans 12 amino acids. Trimming took 2 bases from V and 5 from J, leaving 4 bases between them. The CDR3 sequence: CASSYRDNEQFF. As DNA, the CDR3 is TGTGCCAGCAGTTACCGGGACAATGAGCAGTTCTTC.

On this clone itself: An end of the junction does not agree with germline; a read error may underlie this. The V and J genes are TRBV2 and TRBJ1-2, with D possibly being TRBD1 (5 bases). The CDR3 is made up of 14 amino acids. The V gene's germline CDR1 is SNHLY and CDR2 FYNNEI. The CDR3 DNA sequence: TGTGCCAGCAGTGAACAGGGATTAAACTCTGGCTACACCTTC. This gives the protein CASSEQGLNSGYTF. Complete variable domain (other parts from reference TRBV2 and TRBJ1-2): EPEVTQTPSHQVTQMGQEVILRCVPISNHLYFYWYRQILGQKVEFLVSFYNNEISEKSEIFDDQFSVERPDGSNFTLKIRSTKLEDSAMYFCASSEQGLNSGYTFGSGTRLTVV.

The V and J genes are TRBV11-2 and TRBJ1-5; unclear D gene. The CDR3 runs to 13 residues. Looked up from germline, CDR1 is SGHAT and CDR2 is FQNNGV. V lost 1 base to trimming and J lost 6 bases, with 7 bases between them. This CDR3 reads CASSLGQLQPQHF. CDR3 DNA: TGTGCCAGCAGCTTAGGCCAACTTCAGCCCCAGCATTTT.

The chain is built from TRBV5-1 and TRBJ2-5, with 9 positions matching TRBD1. The V gene's germline CDR1 is SGHRS and CDR2 YFSETQ. The CDR3 totals 14 residues. Losses at the gene ends were 2 bases for V and 5 bases for J; bases not matched to a gene: 4. This chain's CDR3 is CASSFGQGWETQYF. CDR3 DNA: TGCGCCAGCAGCTTCGGACAGGGGTGGGAGACCCAGTACTTC.

The V call is TRBV6-5, the J call TRBJ2-7; D is perhaps TRBD2 (6 bases). Germline assignment: CDR1 MNHEY and CDR2 SVGAGI. V shed 6 bases and J shed 6 bases, with 18 bases lying between them. The CDR3 sequence is 14 residues long. The CDR3 is CASSAGTSTSEQYF. The CDR3 bases are TGTGCCAGCAGCGCCGGGACTTCAACCTCCGAGCAGTACTTC.

This clone was seen once. The chain couples TRBV5-1 to TRBJ2-7; 7 bases fit TRBD1. Germline V gene sequence: CDR1 SGHRS, CDR2 YFSETQ. The trim removed 1 base at V and 3 bases at J, leaving 7 bases unmatched. This CDR3 spans 15 amino acids. The CDR3 nucleotides read TGCGCCAGCAGCTTGCTGTTAGGGGGCGGCTACGAGCAGTACTTC. Its translation: CASSLLLGGGYEQYF.

This chain uses TRBV10-1 with TRBJ2-6, with no clear D. The CDR3 runs 17 residues. Germline V CDR1 and CDR2: WNHNN, SYGVQD (reference sequence). V was trimmed by 4 bases and J by 4 bases, leaving 17 bases between them. The CDR3 nucleotides are TGCGCCAGCAGTGGGGGTCCAACATCCGCCGGGGCCAACGTCCTGACTTTC. As protein: CASSGGPTSAGANVLTF.

The chain links TRBV5-6 to TRBJ1-6, with 10 bases aligning to TRBD1. CDR3 size: 17 residues. The junction had 9 bases not matched to a gene; V was cut back by 2 bases and J by 7 bases. The germline V gene encodes CDR1 SGHDT and CDR2 YYEEEE. The CDR3 here is CASSLPPADRGNSPLHF. CDR3 DNA: TGTGCCAGCAGCTTACCACCGGCGGACAGGGGGAATTCACCCCTCCACTTT.

The genes are TRBV27 and TRBJ1-6, with D unresolved. This CDR3 has 17 amino acids. The germline V gene has CDR1 MNHEY and CDR2 SMNVEV (reference sequence). The ends were cut back, 3 bases at V and 0 bases at J, with 12 bases in the middle. Here the CDR3 reads CASSFSPASSYNSPLHF. CDR3 nucleotides: TGTGCCAGCAGTTTTTCGCCGGCGAGCTCCTATAATTCACCCCTCCACTTT.

The chain combines TRBV6-5 with TRBJ2-1, with D possibly being TRBD1 (6 bases). The CDR3 has 15 amino acids. CDR1 MNHEY and CDR2 SVGAGI come from the germline V gene. Deletions cut 2 bases from V and 1 base from J, with 9 bases between. The CDR3 sequence is CASSYLRGSYNEQFF. CDR3 nucleotides: TGTGCCAGCAGTTACCTGAGGGGGTCCTACAATGAGCAGTTCTTC.

This chain links TRBV6-1 with TRBJ2-7, with no clear D. This CDR3 is built from 14 residues. V shed 10 bases and J shed 1 base, with 17 bases lying between them. Per germline, CDR1 MNHNS and CDR2 SASEGT. In DNA form, the CDR3 reads TGTGCCACAGCTGGATGGCAGGAGTCCTACGAGCAGTACTTC. This codes for CATAGWQESYEQYF.